Presented here are 3 T cell receptor beta chains from one specimen sequenced in a study of blood T cell repertoires in COVID-19. Profiled with immunoSEQ multiplex PCR; TCRdb holds only in-frame clones, not every one. The data show 45,000 to 55,000 clones, around 90% seen once. Material: peripheral blood. The source of these receptors is a man older than 75 with acute or convalescent COVID-19.

The chain employs TRBV11-3 and TRBJ2-3; D gene unclear. The CDR3 sequence is 14 residues long. V shed 4 bases and J shed 0 bases, with 8 bases lying between them. The germline V gene encodes CDR1 SGHNT and CDR2 YENEEA. This CDR3 reads CASSSGGSTDTQYF. CDR3 DNA sequence: TGTGCCAGCAGCTCCGGCGGAAGCACAGATACGCAGTATTTT.

V is TRBV7-6 and J is TRBJ2-2, with 9 bases matching TRBD1. The length of the CDR3 is 16 residues. Germline V gives CDR1 SGHVS, CDR2 FNYEAQ. Trimming at V came to 5 bases and at J to 4 bases, leaving 8 bases not matched to a gene. Here the CDR3 reads CASSAYRGQGTGELFF. The CDR3 DNA follows: TGTGCCAGCAGCGCCTACAGGGGGCAAGGCACCGGGGAGCTGTTTTTT.

The chain carries TRBV11-3 and TRBJ2-5; TRBD1 matches at 9 bases. The CDR3 spans 16 residues. CDR1 SGHNT and CDR2 YENEEA come from the germline V gene. With V trimmed by 3 bases and J by 5 bases, 10 bases remained unmatched. CDR3 amino acids: CASSLASGTGKETQYF. The CDR3 coding sequence is TGTGCCAGCAGCTTGGCCTCCGGGACAGGGAAGGAGACCCAGTACTTC.